The table lists the clone carrying this T cell receptor beta chain with a count of one. Its antigen is unidentified. The assay was immunoSEQ multiplex PCR, and TCRdb's table has in-frame clones only and misses some. The top ten clones hold 3.6% of a sample with about 200,000 clones, about 92% of them seen once. The source of the sample is a study of T cell responses to AZD1222 COVID-19 vaccine. Study-wide results and caveats: Reportedly, close to half of spike-specific TCRs are directed against unmutated variant regions. Baseline seropositives among AZD1222 recipients totaled only five to seven. A mostly white British donor set with more females was recruited, and clonal diversity was possibly underestimated. Two doses of AZD1222 preceded a rise in Spike-specific TCR breadth and depth.

The CDR3 loop spans 15 amino acids. The V gene lost 2 bases and the J gene lost 1 base, with 11 bases spanning the gap. Germline values: CDR1 MDHEN, CDR2 SYDVKM. This receptor was identified in an adult who received the MenACWY meningococcal vaccine as a control. This chain connects TRBV28 to TRBJ1-2; D may be TRBD1 (6 bases). The sample in question was peripheral blood, obtained 28 days after the second dose of the MenACWY control vaccine. The CDR3 protein is CASSLRGTINYGYTF. For the CDR3, the DNA is TGTGCCAGCAGTTTACGCGGGACAATTAACTATGGCTACACCTTC.